These T cell receptor beta chains were read from a single sample in a study of control samples from healthy donors and cancer patients. Clones were read by immunoSEQ multiplex PCR, and TCRdb kept only the in-frame ones, dropping some. The sample carries 100,000 to 120,000 clones, roughly 80% recorded once. The sequenced sample consisted of blood. The receptors here all came from a woman aged 45-65 years in good health. The CDR3 runs from the conserved cysteine through the conserved F or W. The D gene is left open where the match is weak. Size values are once, few and many counts, or a class for expanded clones, and some rows have none.

j_call | clone_size | v_call | d_call | cdr3_nt | cdr3_aa
TRBJ2-3 | . | TRBV6-4 | TRBD1 | TGTGCCAGCAGTGGGACAGGGGGCGCAGATACGCAGTATTTT | CASSGTGGADTQYF
TRBJ2-3 | . | TRBV28 | . | TGTGCCAGCAGATCGGTGGGGGATACGCAGTATTTT | CASRSVGDTQYF
TRBJ1-6 | . | TRBV5-1 | . | TGCGCCAGCAGCTTGGCCGACCTGGGGCTTAATTCACCCCTCCACTTT | CASSLADLGLNSPLHF
TRBJ2-5 | . | TRBV6-5 | . | TGTGCCAGCAGTCCTAAGTTGGTAAACCAAGAGACCCAGTACTTC | CASSPKLVNQETQYF
TRBJ2-3 | . | TRBV7-2 | TRBD2 | TGTGCCAGCAGCAATACCCCGGGACTAGCGGGGCTGTCTGATACGCAGTATTTT | CASSNTPGLAGLSDTQYF
TRBJ1-4 | . | TRBV30 | . | TGTGCCTGGAGTGTATTTTCGGGGGAAAAACTGTTTTTT | CAWSVFSGEKLFF
TRBJ2-3 | . | TRBV7-8 | TRBD1 | TGTGCCAGCAGCTCACTCCGGGACAGGATGGATACGCAGTATTTT | CASSSLRDRMDTQYF
TRBJ2-7 | . | TRBV7-2 | TRBD1 | TGTGCCAGCAGCAGGGGACAGGGGCTCTACGAGCAGTACTTC | CASSRGQGLYEQYF
TRBJ2-5 | . | TRBV5-8 | . | TGTGCCAGCATCGACTCTGGGGGGAGGCAAGAGACCCAGTACTTC | CASIDSGGRQETQYF
TRBJ2-1 | . | TRBV9 | TRBD2 | TGTGCCAGCAGCGTAGGGGGTAGCGGGGGGGACAATGAGCAGTTCTTC | CASSVGGSGGDNEQFF
TRBJ1-4 | . | TRBV2 | . | TGTGCCAGCAAATCCGAGGGTGGGACTAATGAAAAACTGTTTTTT | CASKSEGGTNEKLFF
TRBJ1-2 | . | TRBV18 | . | TGTGCCAGCTCACAACAGGATAACTATGGCTACACCTTC | CASSQQDNYGYTF
TRBJ2-7 | once | TRBV4-3 | . | TGCGCCAGCAGCCAAGATTGGCTAGCCCCCTCCTACGAGCAGTACTTC | CASSQDWLAPSYEQYF
TRBJ2-1 | . | TRBV15 | . | TGTGCCACCAGCAGAGATCTACAGGAATACAATGAGCAGTTCTTC | CATSRDLQEYNEQFF
TRBJ1-1 | . | TRBV27 | TRBD1 | TGTGCCAGCAGTTTATATTCGACAGGGACTGAAGCTTTCTTT | CASSLYSTGTEAFF
TRBJ2-7 | . | TRBV19 | TRBD2 | TGTGCCAGCGGGACTAGCGGGGACTACGAGCAGTACTTC | CASGTSGDYEQYF
TRBJ1-5 | . | TRBV3-1/TRBV3-2 | . | TGTGCCAGCAGCCCAAAGGAGGGGCTTTGGGGTCCCCAGCATTTT | CASSPKEGLWGPQHF
TRBJ2-1 | . | TRBV29-1 | TRBD1 | TGCAGCGTACGTTCAGGGGGCAATGAGCAGTTCTTC | CSVRSGGNEQFF
TRBJ2-1 | . | TRBV25-1 | TRBD2 | TGTGCCAGCAGTGAGACTAGCGGGGGTGAGCAGTTCTTC | CASSETSGGEQFF
TRBJ1-2 | . | TRBV5-1 | . | TGCGCCAGCAGCTTGGCCGGGGCCCTTTATGGCTACACCTTC | CASSLAGALYGYTF
TRBJ1-1 | . | TRBV14 | . | TGTGCCAGCAGCCAAGCCAAAGGGTTCTCTGAAGCTTTCTTT | CASSQAKGFSEAFF
TRBJ2-7 | . | TRBV20-1 | . | TGCAGTGCTAGTTCATGGCAGACGTTCTCCTACGAGCAGTACTTC | CSASSWQTFSYEQYF
TRBJ2-1 | . | TRBV29-1 | . | TGCAGCGTAGCCCAACGGCTAGCGTGGAATGAGCAGTTCTTC | CSVAQRLAWNEQFF
TRBJ2-5 | . | TRBV10-3 | . | TGTGCCACTAGTCCGGGGCAAGAGACCCAGTACTTC | CATSPGQETQYF
TRBJ1-6 | . | TRBV5-1 | TRBD1 | TGCGCCAGCAGCGACAGGGTTAATTCACCCCTCCACTTT | CASSDRVNSPLHF
TRBJ2-3 | . | TRBV30 | TRBD2 | TGTGCCTGGACAGCGGGGGACACAGATACGCAGTATTTT | CAWTAGDTDTQYF
TRBJ1-5 | . | TRBV19 | . | TGTGCCAGTAGTATCGAAAGCAATCAGCCCCAGCATTTT | CASSIESNQPQHF
TRBJ1-2 | . | TRBV4-2 | . | TGTGCCAGCAGCCAAGATCCTGGGTCACAGACCAACTATGGCTACACCTTC | CASSQDPGSQTNYGYTF
TRBJ1-2 | . | TRBV6-5 | . | TGTGCCAGCAGTTCCCCGGACAGTCTTAACTATGGCTACACCTTC | CASSSPDSLNYGYTF
TRBJ2-7 | . | TRBV5-1 | TRBD1 | TGCGCCAGCAGCGTGGGACAGGGAAGGGCCGAGCAGTACTTC | CASSVGQGRAEQYF
TRBJ1-4 | . | TRBV4-3 | . | TGCGCCAGCAGCCAAGCTTGGGGGCTCGAGGAAAAACTGTTTTTT | CASSQAWGLEEKLFF
TRBJ2-2 | few | TRBV5-4 | . | . | CASSPFGAGELFF
TRBJ1-2 | . | TRBV24-1 | TRBD1 | TGTGCCACCAGTGACCCTGGACAGGGAAGTTTCTATGGCTACACCTTC | CATSDPGQGSFYGYTF
TRBJ2-5 | . | TRBV5-8 | TRBD1 | TGTGCCAGCAGCTCCCGAACCCAGACAGGGGGCGCCCAGACCCAGTACTTC | CASSSRTQTGGAQTQYF
TRBJ2-6 | . | TRBV6-2/TRBV6-3 | . | TGTGCCAGCAGTTACTCGTCGGGGGCAGGGGCCAACGTCCTGACTTTC | CASSYSSGAGANVLTF
TRBJ2-5 | . | TRBV28 | . | TGTGCCAGCACCGGGGACTTAGCCCAAGAGACCCAGTACTTC | CASTGDLAQETQYF
TRBJ1-2 | . | TRBV14 | TRBD1 | TGTGCCAGCAGCGGCCGGGACAGGGGCCTTGGAGGCTACACCTTC | CASSGRDRGLGGYTF
TRBJ2-7 | . | TRBV3-1/TRBV3-2 | . | TGTGCCAGCAGCCTCCGTTTCGGGGTTTCCTACGAGCAGTACTTC | CASSLRFGVSYEQYF
TRBJ1-2 | . | TRBV2 | TRBD1 | TGTGCCAGCCTCGAAACCATGACGGGACAGGGGGCGGGTGGCTACACCTTC | CASLETMTGQGAGGYTF
TRBJ1-2 | . | TRBV19 | TRBD1 | TGTGCCAGTAGCCTCTTCATGTCGTCAGGGGGAGGGCCTAACTATGGCTACACCTTC | CASSLFMSSGGGPNYGYTF
TRBJ2-5 | . | TRBV5-1 | . | TGCGCCAGCAGCTTATTTGTTATGGAGACCCAGTACTTC | CASSLFVMETQYF
TRBJ1-2 | . | TRBV7-9 | TRBD1 | TGTGCCAGCAGCTCCCCGAACAGGGGGCAGGGCTACACCTTC | CASSSPNRGQGYTF
TRBJ2-5 | . | TRBV5-4 | TRBD1 | TGTGCCAGCAGCTACAACAGGGGGCGGCAAGAGACCCAGTACTTC | CASSYNRGRQETQYF
TRBJ1-2 | . | TRBV6-5 | . | TGTGCCAGCAGTTACGCGTCCCAAAACTTCTATGGCTACACCTTC | CASSYASQNFYGYTF
TRBJ2-3 | . | TRBV14 | . | TGTGCCAGCAGCCAAGTTGGTAGCACAGATACGCAGTATTTT | CASSQVGSTDTQYF
TRBJ2-2 | . | TRBV5-4 | TRBD2 | TGTGCCAGCAGCTTGGCCCGGCTAGCGGGGACCGAGCTGTTTTTT | CASSLARLAGTELFF
TRBJ1-4 | . | TRBV10-3 | TRBD1 | TGTGCCATCAGGGGACAGGGGGCTAATGAAAAACTGTTTTTT | CAIRGQGANEKLFF